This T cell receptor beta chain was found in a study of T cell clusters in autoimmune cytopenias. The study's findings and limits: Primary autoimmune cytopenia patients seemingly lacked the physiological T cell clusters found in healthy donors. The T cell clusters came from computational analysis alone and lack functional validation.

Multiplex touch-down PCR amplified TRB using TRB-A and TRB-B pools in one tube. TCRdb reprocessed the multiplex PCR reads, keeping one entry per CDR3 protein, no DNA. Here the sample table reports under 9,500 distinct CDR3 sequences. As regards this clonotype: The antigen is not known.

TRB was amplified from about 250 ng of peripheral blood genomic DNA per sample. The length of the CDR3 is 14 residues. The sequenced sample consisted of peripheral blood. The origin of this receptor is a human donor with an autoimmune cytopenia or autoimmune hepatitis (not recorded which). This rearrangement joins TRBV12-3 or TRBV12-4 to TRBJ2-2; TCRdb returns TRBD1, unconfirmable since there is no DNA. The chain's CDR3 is CASSDQRQTGELFF.